This T cell receptor beta chain emerged from a study of T cell responses to AZD1222 COVID-19 vaccine. Study in general: The study pooled second doses at about 4 or about 12 weeks. Overall study results and limits: There were mostly white British donors and more females than males, and clonal diversity was possibly underestimated. Per reports, nearly half of all spike-specific TCRs target regions that are unmutated in variants. Spike-specific TCR depth and breadth grew after two AZD1222 doses.

Concerning this clone itself: The antigen is not known.

This table comes from immunoSEQ multiplex PCR, and its TCRdb copy is limited to in-frame clones, with some not included. The sample shows 150,000 or so clones, around 94% of them seen only once. The sequence came from an adult in good health. Sequencing was performed on peripheral blood, taken on day 0 of AZD1222 vaccination.

The CDR3 loop reads CASSQDPLTDPEAFF. The CDR3 DNA sequence: TGCGCCAGCAGCCAAGATCCCCTGACAGATCCCGAAGCTTTCTTT. The chain recombines TRBV4-1 with TRBJ1-1; D might be TRBD1 (5 bases). Germline V gives CDR1 MGHRA, CDR2 YSYEKL. V was shortened by 0 bases and J by 8 bases, with 16 bases between the two germline ends. The CDR3 runs to 15 residues.